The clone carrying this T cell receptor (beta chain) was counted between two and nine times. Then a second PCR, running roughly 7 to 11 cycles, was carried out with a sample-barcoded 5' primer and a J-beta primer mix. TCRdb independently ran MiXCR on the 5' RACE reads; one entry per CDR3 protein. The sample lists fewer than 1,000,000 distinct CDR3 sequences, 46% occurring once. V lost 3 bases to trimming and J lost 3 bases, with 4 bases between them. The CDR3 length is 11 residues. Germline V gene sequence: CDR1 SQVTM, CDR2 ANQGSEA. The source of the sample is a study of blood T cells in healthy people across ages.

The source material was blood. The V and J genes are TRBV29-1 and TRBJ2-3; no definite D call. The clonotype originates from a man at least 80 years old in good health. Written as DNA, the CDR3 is TGCAGCGTTGACTTTACAGATACGCAGTATTTT. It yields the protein CSVDFTDTQYF.